This T cell receptor beta chain was retrieved from a study of response to subunit inactivated influenza vaccine (dated by TCRdb to about 2018). About the full investigation: Deep quantitative T cell receptor repertoire profiling was used in the study to track responses to a trivalent subunit inactivated influenza vaccine. General findings and caveats noted by the study authors: The authors suggested that each seasonal influenza vaccination may recruit only a limited number of new T cells.

Library construction relied on RT-PCR. These reads were obtained on an Illumina HiSeq 2500. The raw public reads went through TCRdb reprocessing: fastp at Q25, MiXCR clone calling, in-frame beta chains kept. Merged by CDR3 protein, the rows form single entries marked with the most common genes and DNA. The sample table holds more than 450,000 distinct CDR3 sequences, of which about 11% were seen once. Of the sample, about a tenth falls within the top ten clones. This clonotype has only a few counts. This receptor's antigen is unknown. No qualities accompany the bases; no much larger clone lies one base away. From cysteine to phenylalanine, the CDR3 is 19 amino acids long. This entry keeps only the CDR3 DNA: 57 bases, framed from base 1. The germline V gene sets CDR1 to ENHRY and CDR2 to SYGVKD. V and J are trimmed by 2 bases and 6 bases, and the gene matches miss 13 bases of the junction.

Sample: PBMCs from blood, taken on the day of vaccination. This sequence was found in a man aged 45 to 65 who received an inactivated influenza vaccine. Donor details come from another sample of the same person, matched by shared clones. This receptor chain uses TRBV10-3 and TRBJ2-1; 13 central nucleotides agree with TRBD2. The nucleotide sequence reads TGTGCCATCAGTGAGGCCGGGGGACTAGCGGGGAGGTTGGTCAATGAGCAGTTCTTC. This gives the protein CAISEAGGLAGRLVNEQFF.